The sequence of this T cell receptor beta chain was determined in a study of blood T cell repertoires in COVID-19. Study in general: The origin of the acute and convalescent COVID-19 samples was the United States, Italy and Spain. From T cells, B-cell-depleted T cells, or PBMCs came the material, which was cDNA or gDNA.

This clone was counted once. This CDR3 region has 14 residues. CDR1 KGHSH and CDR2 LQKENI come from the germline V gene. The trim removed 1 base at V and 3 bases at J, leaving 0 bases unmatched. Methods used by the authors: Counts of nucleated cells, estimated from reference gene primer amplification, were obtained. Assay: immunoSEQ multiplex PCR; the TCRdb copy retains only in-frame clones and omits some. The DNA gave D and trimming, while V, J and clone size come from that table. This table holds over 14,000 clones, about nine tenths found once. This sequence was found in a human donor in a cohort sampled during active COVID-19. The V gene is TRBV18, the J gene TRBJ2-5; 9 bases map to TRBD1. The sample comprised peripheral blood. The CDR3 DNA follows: TGTGCCAGCTCACCACGGACAGGGGAAGAGACCCAGTACTTC. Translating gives CASSPRTGEETQYF.